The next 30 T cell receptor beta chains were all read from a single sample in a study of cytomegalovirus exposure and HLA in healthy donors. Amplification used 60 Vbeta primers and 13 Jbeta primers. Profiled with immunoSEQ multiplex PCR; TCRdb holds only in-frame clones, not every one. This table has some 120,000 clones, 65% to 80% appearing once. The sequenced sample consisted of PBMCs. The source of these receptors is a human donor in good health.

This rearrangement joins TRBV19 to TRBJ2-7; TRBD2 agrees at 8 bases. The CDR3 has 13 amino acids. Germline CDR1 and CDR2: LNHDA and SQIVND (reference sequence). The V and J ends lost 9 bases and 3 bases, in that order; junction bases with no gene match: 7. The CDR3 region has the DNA TGTGCCAGCTCAGCGGGAGCGGTCTACGAGCAGTACTTC. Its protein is CASSAGAVYEQYF.

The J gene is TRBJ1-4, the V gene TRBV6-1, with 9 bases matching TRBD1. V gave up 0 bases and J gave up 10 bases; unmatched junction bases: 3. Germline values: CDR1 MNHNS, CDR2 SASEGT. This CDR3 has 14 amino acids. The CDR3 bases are TGTGCCAGCAGTGAAGCGGGGACAGGGAGAAAACTGTTTTTT. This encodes CASSEAGTGRKLFF.

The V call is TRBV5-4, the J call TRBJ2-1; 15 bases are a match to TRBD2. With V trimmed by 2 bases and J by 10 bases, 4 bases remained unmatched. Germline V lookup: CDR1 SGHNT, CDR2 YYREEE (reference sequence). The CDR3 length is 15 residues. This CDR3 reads CASSLRTSGGEEQFF. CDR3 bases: TGTGCCAGCAGCTTACGGACTAGCGGGGGGGAAGAGCAGTTCTTC.

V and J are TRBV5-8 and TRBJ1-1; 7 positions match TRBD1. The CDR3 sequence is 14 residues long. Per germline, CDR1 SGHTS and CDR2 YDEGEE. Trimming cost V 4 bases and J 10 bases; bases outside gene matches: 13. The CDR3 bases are TGTGCCAGCAGCGTGAGCCCCGGGACAGCGGCAGCTTTCTTT. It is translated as CASSVSPGTAAAFF.

This chain's CDR3 is CASSQGLAGGPGELFF. The CDR3 DNA sequence: TGTGCCAGCAGTCAAGGACTAGCGGGAGGGCCCGGGGAGCTGTTTTTT. The chain employs TRBV6-6 and TRBJ2-2; the match to TRBD2 covers 15 bases. CDR1 is MNHNY, CDR2 SVGAGI, per germline (reference sequence). V lost 5 bases to trimming and J lost 6 bases; unmatched junction nucleotides: 4. The CDR3 is 16 amino acids.

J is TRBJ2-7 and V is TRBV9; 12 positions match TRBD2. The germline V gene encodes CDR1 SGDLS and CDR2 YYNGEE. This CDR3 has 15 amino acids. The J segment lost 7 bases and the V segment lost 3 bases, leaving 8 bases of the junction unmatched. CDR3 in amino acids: CASSAFLAGGGEQYF. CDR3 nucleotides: TGTGCCAGCAGCGCCTTCCTAGCGGGAGGGGGGGAGCAGTACTTC.

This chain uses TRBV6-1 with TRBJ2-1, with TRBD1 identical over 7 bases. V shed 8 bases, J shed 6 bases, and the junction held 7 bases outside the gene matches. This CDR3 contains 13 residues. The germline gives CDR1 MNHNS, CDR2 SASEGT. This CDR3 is CASRQGSGNEQFF. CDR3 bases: TGTGCCAGCCGACAGGGTTCTGGCAATGAGCAGTTCTTC.

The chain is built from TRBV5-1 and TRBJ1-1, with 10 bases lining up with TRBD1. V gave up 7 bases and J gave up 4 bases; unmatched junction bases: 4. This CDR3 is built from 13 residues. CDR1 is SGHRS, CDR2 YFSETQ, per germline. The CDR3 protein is CASSGQGVTEAFF. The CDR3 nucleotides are TGCGCCAGCTCTGGACAGGGGGTCACTGAAGCTTTCTTT.

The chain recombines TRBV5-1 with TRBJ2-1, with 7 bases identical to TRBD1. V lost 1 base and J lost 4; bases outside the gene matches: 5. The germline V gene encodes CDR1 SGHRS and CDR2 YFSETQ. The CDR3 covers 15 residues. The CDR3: CASSLITGEYNEQFF. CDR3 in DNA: TGCGCCAGCAGCTTGATTACAGGGGAGTACAATGAGCAGTTCTTC.

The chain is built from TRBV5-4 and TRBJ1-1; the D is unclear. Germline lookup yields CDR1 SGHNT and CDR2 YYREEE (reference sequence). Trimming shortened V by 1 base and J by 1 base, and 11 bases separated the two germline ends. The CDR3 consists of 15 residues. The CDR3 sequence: CASSLTRQANTEAFF. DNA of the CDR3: TGTGCCAGCAGCTTGACGCGCCAGGCGAACACTGAAGCTTTCTTT.

The CDR3 nucleotides are TGTGCCAGCAGCCCAACAGGTAATCAGCCCCAGCATTTT. Translating gives CASSPTGNQPQHF. V and J are TRBV9 and TRBJ1-5; TRBD1 is a possible D gene (5 bases). Germline assignment: CDR1 SGDLS and CDR2 YYNGEE. The V gene lost 4 bases and the J gene lost 4 bases, with 9 bases spanning the gap. This CDR3 spans 13 amino acids.

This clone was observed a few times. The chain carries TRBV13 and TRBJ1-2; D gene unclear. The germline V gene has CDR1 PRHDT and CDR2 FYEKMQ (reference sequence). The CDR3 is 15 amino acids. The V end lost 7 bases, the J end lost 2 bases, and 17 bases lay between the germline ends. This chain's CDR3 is CASTDVTAGNYGYTF. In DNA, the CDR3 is TGTGCCAGCACCGATGTCACAGCCGGAAACTATGGCTACACCTTC.

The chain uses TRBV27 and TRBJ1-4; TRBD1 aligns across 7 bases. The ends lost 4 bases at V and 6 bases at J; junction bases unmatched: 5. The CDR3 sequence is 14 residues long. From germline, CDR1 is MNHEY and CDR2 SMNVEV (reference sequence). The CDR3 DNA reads TGTGCCAGCAGTTCCTCCGGGACAGATGAAAAACTGTTTTTT. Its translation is CASSSSGTDEKLFF.

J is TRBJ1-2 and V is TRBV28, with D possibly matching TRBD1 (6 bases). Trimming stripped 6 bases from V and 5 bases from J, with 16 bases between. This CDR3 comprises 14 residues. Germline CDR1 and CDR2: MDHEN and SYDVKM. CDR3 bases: TGTGCCAGCAGCCTCCCAGGGGATTTTTATGGCTACACCTTC. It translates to CASSLPGDFYGYTF.

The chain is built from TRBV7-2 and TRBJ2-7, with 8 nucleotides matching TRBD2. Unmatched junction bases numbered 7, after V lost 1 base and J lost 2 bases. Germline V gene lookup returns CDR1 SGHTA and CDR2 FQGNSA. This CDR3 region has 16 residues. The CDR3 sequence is CASSLEAVSGTYEQYF. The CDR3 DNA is TGTGCCAGCAGCTTAGAGGCCGTTAGCGGGACCTACGAGCAGTACTTC.

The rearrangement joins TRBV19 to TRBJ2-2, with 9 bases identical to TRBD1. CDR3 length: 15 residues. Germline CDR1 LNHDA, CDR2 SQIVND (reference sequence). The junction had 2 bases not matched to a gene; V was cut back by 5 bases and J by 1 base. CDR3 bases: TGTGCCAGTAGTTTGGACAGGGGGAACACCGGGGAGCTGTTTTTT. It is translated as CASSLDRGNTGELFF.

CDR3 nucleotides: TGTGCCAGCAGTTTAGGGACAGGGGACGAGCAGTACTTC. Its translation is CASSLGTGDEQYF. The V and J genes are TRBV28 and TRBJ2-7; 10 bases fit TRBD1. The CDR3 sequence is 13 residues long. From germline, CDR1 is MDHEN and CDR2 SYDVKM. V lost 2 bases and J lost 5; bases outside the gene matches: 0.

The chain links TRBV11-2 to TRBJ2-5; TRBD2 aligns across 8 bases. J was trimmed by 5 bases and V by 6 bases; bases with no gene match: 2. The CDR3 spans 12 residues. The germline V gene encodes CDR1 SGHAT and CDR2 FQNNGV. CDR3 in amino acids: CASRIAGETQYF. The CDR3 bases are TGTGCCAGCAGGATAGCGGGGGAGACCCAGTACTTC.

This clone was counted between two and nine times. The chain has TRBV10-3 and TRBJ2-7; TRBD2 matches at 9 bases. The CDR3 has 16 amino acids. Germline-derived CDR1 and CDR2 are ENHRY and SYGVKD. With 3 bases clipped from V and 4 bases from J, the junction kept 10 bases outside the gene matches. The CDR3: CAISDRTSSGGYEQYF. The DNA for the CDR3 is TGTGCCATCAGTGACAGGACAAGTAGCGGGGGTTACGAGCAGTACTTC.

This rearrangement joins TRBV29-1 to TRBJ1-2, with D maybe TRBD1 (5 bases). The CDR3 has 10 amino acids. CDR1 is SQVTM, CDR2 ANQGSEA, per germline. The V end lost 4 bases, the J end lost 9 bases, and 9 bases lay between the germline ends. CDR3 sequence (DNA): TGCAGCGTTGGGGGGGAGCGCTACACCTTC. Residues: CSVGGERYTF.

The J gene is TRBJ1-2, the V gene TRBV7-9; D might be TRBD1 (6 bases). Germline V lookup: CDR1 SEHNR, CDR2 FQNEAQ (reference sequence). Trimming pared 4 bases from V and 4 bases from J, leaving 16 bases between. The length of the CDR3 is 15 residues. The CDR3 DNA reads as TGTGCCAGCAGCTCCCAAGGGGGATCAAGCTATGGCTACACCTTC. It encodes CASSSQGGSSYGYTF.

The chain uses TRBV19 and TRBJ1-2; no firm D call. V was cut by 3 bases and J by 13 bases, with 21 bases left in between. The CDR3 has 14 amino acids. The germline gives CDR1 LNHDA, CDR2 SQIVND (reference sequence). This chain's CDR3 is CASSMGNSGIYCTF. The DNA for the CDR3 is TGTGCCAGTAGTATGGGCAACAGCGGCATTTATTGCACCTTC.

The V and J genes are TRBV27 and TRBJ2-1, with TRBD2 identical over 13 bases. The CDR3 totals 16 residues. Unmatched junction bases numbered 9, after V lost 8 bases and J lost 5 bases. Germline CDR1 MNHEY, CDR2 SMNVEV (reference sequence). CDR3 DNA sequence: TGTGCCAGCGGAACCCCGGGACTAGCGGGGAACAATGAGCAGTTCTTC. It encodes CASGTPGLAGNNEQFF.

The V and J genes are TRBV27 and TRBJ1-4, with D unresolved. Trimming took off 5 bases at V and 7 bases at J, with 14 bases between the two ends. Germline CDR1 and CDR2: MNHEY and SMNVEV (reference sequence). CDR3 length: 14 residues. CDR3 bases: TGTGCCAGCAGTCTCGTCCCCCGGAGTGAAAAACTGTTTTTT. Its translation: CASSLVPRSEKLFF.

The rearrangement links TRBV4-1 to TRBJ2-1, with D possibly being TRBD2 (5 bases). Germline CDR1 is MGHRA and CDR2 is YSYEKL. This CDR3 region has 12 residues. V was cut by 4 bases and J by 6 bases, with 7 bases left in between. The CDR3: CASSPGGNEQFF. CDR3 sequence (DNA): TGCGCCAGCAGCCCCGGAGGCAATGAGCAGTTCTTC.

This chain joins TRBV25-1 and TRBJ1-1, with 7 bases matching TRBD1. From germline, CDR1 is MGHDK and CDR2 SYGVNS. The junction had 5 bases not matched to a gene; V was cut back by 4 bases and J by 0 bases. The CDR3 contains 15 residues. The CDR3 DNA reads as TGTGCCAGCAGTGCGACCAGGGGGATGAACACTGAAGCTTTCTTT. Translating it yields CASSATRGMNTEAFF.

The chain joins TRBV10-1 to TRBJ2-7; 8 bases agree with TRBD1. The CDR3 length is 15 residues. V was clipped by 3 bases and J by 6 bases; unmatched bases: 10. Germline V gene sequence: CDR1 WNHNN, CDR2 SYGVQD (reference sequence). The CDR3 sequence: CASSEAGGVRSEQYF. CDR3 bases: TGCGCCAGCAGTGAAGCAGGGGGCGTCCGAAGCGAGCAGTACTTC.

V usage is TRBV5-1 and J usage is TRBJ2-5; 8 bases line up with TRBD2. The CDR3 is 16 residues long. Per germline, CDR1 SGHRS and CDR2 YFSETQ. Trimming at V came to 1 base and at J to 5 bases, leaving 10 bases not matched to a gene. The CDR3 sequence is CASSLPQVAGSETQYF. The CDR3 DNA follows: TGCGCCAGCAGCTTGCCCCAGGTAGCGGGGAGTGAGACCCAGTACTTC.

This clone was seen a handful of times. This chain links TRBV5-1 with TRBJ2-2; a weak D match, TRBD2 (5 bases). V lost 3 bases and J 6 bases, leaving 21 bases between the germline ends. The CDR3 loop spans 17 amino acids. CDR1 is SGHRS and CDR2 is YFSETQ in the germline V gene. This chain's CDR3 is CASSWERPQSGAGELFF. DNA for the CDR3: TGCGCCAGCAGCTGGGAAAGACCCCAGAGCGGCGCCGGGGAGCTGTTTTTT.

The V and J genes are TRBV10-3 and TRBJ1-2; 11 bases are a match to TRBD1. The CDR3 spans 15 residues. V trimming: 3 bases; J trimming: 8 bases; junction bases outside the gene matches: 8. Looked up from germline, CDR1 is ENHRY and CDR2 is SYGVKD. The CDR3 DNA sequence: TGTGCCATCAGTGACCCGGGACAGGGGGTGGGGGGCTACACCTTC. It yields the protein CAISDPGQGVGGYTF.